This T cell receptor (beta chain) was captured by sequencing in a study of neurological immune-mediated disorders. Regarding the study as a whole: Sharing of CDR3 amino acid sequences among expanded clones across subjects was absent, suggesting private repertoires in all groups.

TCRdb re-called the 5' RACE reads through MiXCR, storing one row per CDR3 protein. Found here are tens of thousands of distinct CDR3 sequences, roughly 4.8% of them singletons; the top ten hold roughly 3.3%. The V end was cut by 0 bases, the J end by 7 bases, with 13 bases between. CDR1 and CDR2 from the germline V gene are DFQATT and SNEGSKA (reference sequence). The CDR3 is 14 residues long. Ten or more counts support this clonotype. What it binds is unknown. Sequences were obtained from PBMCs. This clonotype was sampled from a woman aged 50 to 65 with multiple sclerosis. This chain joins TRBV20-1 and TRBJ1-5; the D is unclear. In DNA, the CDR3 is TGCAGTGCTAGAGATGATTGGGATACGCAGCCCCAGCATTTT. Encoded protein: CSARDDWDTQPQHF.